Listed here are 20 T cell receptor beta chains from one sample, sequenced in a study of OX40 agonist ivuxolimab in advanced cancers. TCRdb keeps only in-frame clones here, not all; method: immunoSEQ multiplex PCR. Of 70,000 or so clones listed, more than 75% are singletons. This sample comprised CD4+ or CD8+ T cells sorted from blood, obtained in a trial of the OX40 agonist ivuxolimab. The receptors shown here come from an adult with an advanced solid tumor such as melanoma, head and neck, liver or kidney cancer.

This clone was seen a few times. DNA for the CDR3: TGTGCCAGCAGCTTACTTGCTCGAGCGAACACAGATACGCAGTATTTT. Residues: CASSLLARANTDTQYF. The chain uses TRBV7-2 and TRBJ2-3; no clear D. This CDR3 region has 16 residues. Trimming stripped 2 bases from V and 2 bases from J, with 14 bases between. Germline lookup yields CDR1 SGHTA and CDR2 FQGNSA.

The genes are TRBV29-1 and TRBJ2-1; D uncertain. Trimming pared 6 bases from V and 1 base from J, leaving 13 bases between. The CDR3 loop spans 14 amino acids. Germline CDR1 reads SQVTM; CDR2 reads ANQGSEA. CDR3 sequence: CSVSFPLSYNEQFF. The CDR3 DNA reads as TGCAGCGTGTCGTTCCCACTTTCCTACAATGAGCAGTTCTTC.

This clone was detected only once. The CDR3 spells CASSLTTGRITDTQYF. CDR3 nucleotide sequence: TGTGCCAGCAGTCTCACAACGGGACGGATCACAGATACGCAGTATTTT. The V call is TRBV2, the J call TRBJ2-3; D tentatively fits TRBD1 or TRBD2 (5 bases each). This CDR3 region has 16 residues. Trimming took 5 bases from V and 2 from J, leaving 17 bases between them. CDR1 and CDR2 from the germline V gene are SNHLY and FYNNEI. The full variable domain, rest sourced from reference TRBV2 and TRBJ2-3, is EPEVTQTPSHQVTQMGQEVILRCVPISNHLYFYWYRQILGQKVEFLVSFYNNEISEKSEIFDDQFSVERPDGSNFTLKIRSTKLEDSAMYFCASSLTTGRITDTQYFGPGTRLTVL.

The chain is built from TRBV2 and TRBJ1-1; no clear D. V was pared by 6 bases and J by 1 base, with 0 bases between. This CDR3 has 10 residues. The germline V gene encodes CDR1 SNHLY and CDR2 FYNNEI. The CDR3 nucleotides read TGTGCCAGCAGGAACACTGAAGCTTTCTTT. Its protein is CASRNTEAFF.

The chain links TRBV11-3 to TRBJ2-3, with D unclear. CDR1 is SGHNT, CDR2 YENEEA, per germline. Trimming took 4 bases from V and 4 from J, leaving 6 bases between them. CDR3 length equals 12 residues. The CDR3 nucleotides read TGTGCCAGCAGCTGGAGATCAGATACGCAGTATTTT. Its translation: CASSWRSDTQYF.

V and J are TRBV4-3 and TRBJ2-1, with D perhaps given as TRBD1 or TRBD2 (5 bases each). The germline V gene has CDR1 LGHNA and CDR2 YSLEER. The CDR3 covers 15 residues. The V end lost 2 bases, the J end lost 9 bases, and 17 bases lay between the germline ends. The CDR3: CASSQSVGVQGEQFF. CDR3 sequence (DNA): TGCGCCAGCAGCCAAAGTGTGGGAGTTCAGGGTGAGCAGTTCTTC.

The V and J genes are TRBV18 and TRBJ1-2, with TRBD1 matching 8 bases. CDR1 is KGHSH, CDR2 LQKENI, per germline. The V segment lost 3 bases and the J segment 7 bases; nucleotides outside the gene matches: 10. The length of the CDR3 is 15 residues. CDR3 region: CASSPEDRVSVGYTF. The CDR3 coding sequence is TGTGCCAGCTCACCGGAGGACAGGGTGTCGGTTGGCTACACCTTC.

This clone came up once. The chain links TRBV28 to TRBJ2-3; 12 positions agree with TRBD2. The V segment lost 10 bases and the J segment 9 bases; nucleotides outside the gene matches: 11. There are 14 residues in the CDR3. CDR1 is MDHEN and CDR2 is SYDVKM in the germline V gene. In DNA, the CDR3 is TGTGCCAACCAACTAGCGGGGGGCCGAGGGACGCAGTATTTT. Encoded protein: CANQLAGGRGTQYF.

As for this clone: The same CDR3 can be traced to other DNA sequences in this sample. V is TRBV7-6 and J is TRBJ2-3, with TRBD2 identical over 7 bases. V was pared by 4 bases and J by 3 bases, with 4 bases of the junction left unmatched. The V gene's germline CDR1 is SGHVS and CDR2 FNYEAQ. The CDR3 has 14 residues. This CDR3 reads CASSSGRATDTQYF. CDR3 DNA sequence: TGTGCCAGCAGCTCGGGGAGGGCGACAGATACGCAGTATTTT.

This rearrangement joins TRBV7-2 to TRBJ2-1, with D tentatively TRBD2 (6 bases). The germline V gene has CDR1 SGHTA and CDR2 FQGNSA. The V end lost 6 bases, the J end lost 5 bases, and 14 bases lay between the germline ends. The CDR3 covers 14 residues. The CDR3 DNA sequence: TGTGCCAGCAGGTACCGGGGGTTCAACAATGAGCAGTTCTTC. Its translation is CASRYRGFNNEQFF.

The CDR3 sequence is CASSPPGTALSGNTIYF. As DNA, the CDR3 is TGTGCCAGCTCACCGCCCGGGACAGCTCTCTCTGGAAACACCATATATTTT. The V call is TRBV18, the J call TRBJ1-3; the match to TRBD1 covers 7 bases. From germline, CDR1 is KGHSH and CDR2 LQKENI. The J segment lost 0 bases and the V segment lost 3 bases, leaving 8 bases of the junction unmatched. This CDR3 has 17 residues.

As DNA, the CDR3 is TGTGCCAGCAGTTCTTCAGGGCGCGAGCAGTACTTC. It is translated as CASSSSGREQYF. This chain links TRBV6-5 with TRBJ2-7, with a weak D call TRBD1 (5 bases). V lost 4 bases and J lost 6, with 10 bases in between. Germline-derived CDR1 and CDR2 are MNHEY and SVGAGI. The CDR3 length is 12 residues.

The chain couples TRBV5-4 to TRBJ1-1; D not certain. The V end lost 4 bases, the J end lost 4 bases, and 14 bases lay between the germline ends. The CDR3 is 14 amino acids. CDR1 is SGHNT and CDR2 is YYREEE in the germline V gene (reference sequence). The CDR3 region has the DNA TGTGCCAGCAGCCCGAGGAGGGTGCGCACTGAAGCTTTCTTT. Protein sequence: CASSPRRVRTEAFF.

The chain combines TRBV11-2 with TRBJ1-3; D not resolved. Germline V CDR1 and CDR2: SGHAT, FQNNGV. The germline V and J ends were trimmed by 1 base and 4 bases, with 8 bases remaining between them. This CDR3 region has 14 residues. The CDR3 DNA follows: TGTGCCAGCAGCTTAGGATACCGGGGAAACACCATATATTTT. This sequence encodes CASSLGYRGNTIYF.

This clone occurred a few times. This same CDR3 is encoded by further DNA sequences in the sample. CDR3 nucleotide sequence: TGTGCCACCGGGACAGGAACCTACGAGCAGTACTTC. Its protein product is CATGTGTYEQYF. The gene calls are TRBV10-3 and TRBJ2-7, with 8 bases that match TRBD1. Trimming took 10 bases from V and 2 from J; bases not matched to a gene: 4. Germline lookup yields CDR1 ENHRY and CDR2 SYGVKD. CDR3 length: 12 residues.

This clone is medium-sized. The genes are TRBV29-1 and TRBJ2-7; D may match TRBD1 or TRBD2 (5 bases each). This CDR3 spans 13 amino acids. Germline CDR1 is SQVTM and CDR2 is ANQGSEA. V shed 7 bases and J shed 2 bases, with 15 bases lying between them. DNA for the CDR3: TGCAGCGCCGTGGGGGACGGAGCCTACGAGCAGTACTTC. This gives the protein CSAVGDGAYEQYF.

This CDR3 reads CASSPDPGGHSYEQYF. CDR3 sequence (DNA): TGTGCCAGCAGTCCAGACCCAGGGGGCCACTCCTACGAGCAGTACTTC. The V call is TRBV11-3, the J call TRBJ2-7, with TRBD1 matching 8 bases. This CDR3 has 16 residues. The V segment lost 6 bases and the J segment 0 bases; nucleotides outside the gene matches: 10. Looked up from germline, CDR1 is SGHNT and CDR2 is YENEEA.

The table lists this clone with a count of one. The V call is TRBV5-6, the J call TRBJ1-2, with D unclear. Deletions cut 1 base from V and 14 bases from J, with 12 bases between. Germline CDR1 is SGHDT and CDR2 is YYEEEE. The CDR3 is 11 residues long. This CDR3 is CASSLLGERTF. CDR3 DNA: TGTGCCAGCAGCTTGCTTGGGGAAAGGACCTTC.

The V call is TRBV7-9, the J call TRBJ1-1, with unresolved D. The germline gives CDR1 SEHNR, CDR2 FQNEAQ (reference sequence). V was clipped by 1 base and J by 1 base, with 7 bases between them. The CDR3 runs 14 residues. Written as DNA, the CDR3 is TGTGCCAGCAGCTTAGTGGGCAGGAACACTGAAGCTTTCTTT. Protein product: CASSLVGRNTEAFF.

Concerning this clone: The junction shows a germline mismatch at one end, possibly a read error. This chain joins TRBV5-1 and TRBJ1-1, with no clear D. Germline V lookup: CDR1 SGHRS, CDR2 YFSETQ. The CDR3 has 16 residues. The CDR3 DNA is TGCGCCAGCTTCCAGGCTTACGGGAATATGAACACTGATGCTTTCTTT. Protein product: CASFQAYGNMNTDAFF.